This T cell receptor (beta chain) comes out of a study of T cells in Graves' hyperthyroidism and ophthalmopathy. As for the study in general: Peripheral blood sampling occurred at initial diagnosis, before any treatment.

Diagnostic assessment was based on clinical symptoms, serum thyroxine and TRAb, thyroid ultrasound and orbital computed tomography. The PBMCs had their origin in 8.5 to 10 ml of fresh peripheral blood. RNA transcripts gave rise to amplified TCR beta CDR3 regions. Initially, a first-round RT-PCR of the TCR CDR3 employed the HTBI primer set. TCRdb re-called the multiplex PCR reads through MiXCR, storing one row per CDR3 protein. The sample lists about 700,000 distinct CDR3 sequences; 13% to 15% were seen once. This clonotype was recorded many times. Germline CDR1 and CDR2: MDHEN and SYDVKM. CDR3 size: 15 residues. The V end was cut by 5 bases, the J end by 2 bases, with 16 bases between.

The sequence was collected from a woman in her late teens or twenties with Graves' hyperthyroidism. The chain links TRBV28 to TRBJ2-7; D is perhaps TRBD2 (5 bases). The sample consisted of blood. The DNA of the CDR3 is TGTGCCAGCAGTCACCCCACGACGAGGGCCTACGAGCAGTACTTC. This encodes CASSHPTTRAYEQYF. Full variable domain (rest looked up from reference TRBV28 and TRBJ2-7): DVKVTQSSRYLVKRTGEKVFLECVQDMDHENMFWYRQDPGLGLRLIYFSYDVKMKEKGDIPEGYSVSREKKERFSLILESASTNQTSMYLCASSHPTTRAYEQYFGPGTRLTVT.